Listed below are T cell receptor beta chains from one sample, sequenced in a study of T cell repertoires in cytomegalovirus infection. TCRdb reprocessed the reads via MiXCR and lists one record per CDR3 protein. The table lists approximately 490,000 distinct CDR3 sequences, 10% to 12% of them singletons. Input material: PBMCs. These receptors all stem from a human donor in good health (CMV status not recorded). Some clones in this sample may be carry-over from other donors' samples. CDR3s include the opening cysteine and the closing phenylalanine or tryptophan. A D gene is named only where the DNA matches it firmly. Size is stated for part of the rows, as once, few or many counts, or as a class when the clone is expanded.

V: TRBV20-1; D: NA; J: TRBJ2-7; size: NA; CDR3: CSARSGNAYEQYF; DNA: TGCAGTGCCAGGAGTGGAAACGCCTACGAGCAGTACTTC
V: TRBV28; D: NA; J: TRBJ2-3; size: many; CDR3: CASRKLEDTQYF; DNA: TGTGCCAGCAGAAAACTAGAAGATACGCAGTATTTT
V: TRBV5-1; D: NA; J: TRBJ2-1; size: NA; CDR3: CASRMGYQGEQFF; DNA: TGCGCCAGCAGAATGGGGTACCAAGGTGAGCAGTTCTTC
V: TRBV12-3/TRBV12-4; D: TRBD2; J: TRBJ2-5; size: many; CDR3: CASSLSGGPQETQYF; DNA: TGTGCCAGCAGTTTGTCGGGAGGGCCTCAAGAGACCCAGTACTTC
V: TRBV10-3; D: NA; J: TRBJ2-3; size: many; CDR3: CAIRGELVPQYF; DNA: TGTGCCATCAGAGGCGAACTAGTACCGCAGTATTTT
V: TRBV7-6; D: TRBD2; J: TRBJ2-2; size: many; CDR3: CASSLRSGGRGTGELFF; DNA: TGTGCCAGCAGCCTAAGGTCGGGCGGGAGGGGCACCGGGGAGCTGTTTTTT
V: TRBV12-3/TRBV12-4; D: NA; J: TRBJ2-1; size: NA; CDR3: CASSLKRLSSYNEQFF; DNA: TGTGCCAGCAGTTTAAAGCGCCTGAGCTCCTACAATGAGCAGTTCTTC
V: TRBV4-2; D: NA; J: TRBJ2-7; size: NA; CDR3: CASSQDWKGPYEQYF; DNA: TGTGCCAGCAGCCAAGACTGGAAGGGGCCCTACGAGCAGTACTTC
V: TRBV19; D: NA; J: TRBJ1-1; size: few; CDR3: CASSIPPHTEAFF; DNA: TGTGCCAGTAGTATCCCCCCACACACTGAAGCTTTCTTT
V: TRBV11-2; D: NA; J: TRBJ1-1; size: few; CDR3: CASTLLRQSAEAFF; DNA: TGTGCCAGCACCCTTCTTAGGCAGTCCGCTGAAGCTTTCTTT
V: TRBV14; D: NA; J: TRBJ1-1; size: NA; CDR3: CASRLGGTEAFF; DNA: TGTGCCAGCAGGCTAGGAGGCACTGAAGCTTTCTTT
V: TRBV15; D: NA; J: TRBJ2-5; size: many; CDR3: CATSRDFRDLRETQYF; DNA: TGTGCCACCAGCAGAGATTTCAGGGACCTTCGGGAGACCCAGTACTTC
V: TRBV7-9; D: NA; J: TRBJ2-2; size: NA; CDR3: CASSTFVTNTGELFF; DNA: TGTGCCAGCAGCACTTTCGTCACGAACACCGGGGAGCTGTTTTTT
V: TRBV10-3; D: TRBD1; J: TRBJ1-2; size: many; CDR3: CAISVIQGASGGYTF; DNA: TGTGCCATCAGTGTAATTCAGGGGGCCAGCGGTGGCTACACCTTC
V: TRBV6-1; D: NA; J: TRBJ2-7; size: many; CDR3: CASSEPLPSRVNGEQYF; DNA: TGTGCCAGCAGTGAACCCCTCCCAAGCAGGGTAAACGGCGAGCAGTACTTC
V: TRBV7-2; D: TRBD1; J: TRBJ1-2; size: many; CDR3: CASSEDRAGSGYTF; DNA: TGTGCCAGCAGCGAGGACAGGGCCGGTAGTGGCTACACCTTC
V: TRBV19; D: NA; J: TRBJ1-3; size: NA; CDR3: CASSTRDPSTGNTIYF; DNA: TGTGCCAGTAGTACAAGGGACCCCTCAACCGGAAACACCATATATTTT
V: TRBV27; D: TRBD2; J: TRBJ2-1; size: NA; CDR3: CASSLWRGGGQLF; DNA: TGTGCCAGCAGTTTATGGCGGGGGGGGGGGCAGCTCTTC
V: TRBV7-6; D: TRBD2; J: TRBJ2-1; size: many; CDR3: CASSLDPSGAYNEQFF; DNA: TGTGCCAGCAGCTTAGACCCTAGCGGGGCCTACAATGAGCAGTTCTTC
V: TRBV7-9; D: NA; J: TRBJ1-5; size: many; CDR3: CARTVGRQYSNQPQHF; DNA: TGTGCCAGGACGGTGGGCAGACAGTATAGCAATCAGCCCCAGCATTTT
V: TRBV6-5; D: NA; J: TRBJ2-5; size: many; CDR3: CASSPPIAARETQYF; DNA: TGTGCCAGCAGCCCTCCGATAGCGGCTCGGGAGACCCAGTACTTC
V: TRBV7-3; D: NA; J: TRBJ2-3; size: NA; CDR3: CASSPRAGGTDTQYF; DNA: TGTGCCAGCAGCCCCCGCGCAGGGGGCACAGATACGCAGTATTTT
V: TRBV7-2; D: NA; J: TRBJ1-1; size: many; CDR3: CASSLAQTNTEAFF; DNA: TGTGCCAGCAGCTTAGCACAAACGAACACTGAAGCTTTCTTT
V: TRBV7-2; D: NA; J: TRBJ2-5; size: many; CDR3: CASSVETQYF; DNA: TGTGCCAGCAGCGTAGAGACCCAGTACTTC
V: TRBV2; D: NA; J: TRBJ2-7; size: many; CDR3: CASSELEGPRREQYF; DNA: TGTGCCAGCAGTGAATTAGAGGGTCCCCGGCGTGAGCAGTACTTC
V: TRBV29-1; D: NA; J: TRBJ2-1; size: NA; CDR3: CSVRSPGVTQEQFF; DNA: TGCAGCGTTCGGTCCCCAGGGGTGACCCAGGAGCAGTTCTTC
V: TRBV30; D: NA; J: TRBJ1-1; size: NA; CDR3: CAWRTAGRNTEAFF; DNA: TGTGCCTGGAGAACGGCCGGAAGGAACACTGAAGCTTTCTTT
V: TRBV3-1; D: TRBD2; J: TRBJ2-2; size: NA; CDR3: CASSYLGAGGPNTGELFF; DNA: TGTGCCAGCAGCTACCTGGGCGCGGGGGGGCCTAACACCGGGGAGCTGTTTTTT
V: TRBV29-1; D: TRBD2; J: TRBJ2-1; size: many; CDR3: CSAGTSGGSRSYNEQFF; DNA: TGCAGCGCTGGGACTAGCGGGGGGTCCCGCTCCTACAATGAGCAGTTCTTC
V: TRBV20-1; D: NA; J: TRBJ2-3; size: many; CDR3: CSARRDGGGGDTQYF; DNA: TGCAGTGCTAGACGGGACGGAGGAGGAGGAGATACGCAGTATTTT
V: TRBV5-6; D: NA; J: TRBJ1-4; size: many; CDR3: CASSPKVLSEKLFF; DNA: TGTGCCAGCAGCCCGAAGGTCCTGAGTGAAAAACTGTTTTTT
V: TRBV11-2; D: NA; J: TRBJ2-3; size: NA; CDR3: CASSDTGSQGSDTQYF; DNA: TGTGCCAGCAGCGATACCGGGTCACAGGGATCAGATACGCAGTATTTT
V: TRBV7-9; D: NA; J: TRBJ1-2; size: many; CDR3: CASSLWEYGYTF; DNA: TGTGCCAGCAGCTTATGGGAATATGGCTACACCTTC
V: TRBV28; D: TRBD2; J: TRBJ2-3; size: few; CDR3: CASSNRTSGSLRRDTQYF; DNA: TGTGCCAGCAGTAACCGGACTAGCGGGAGCTTAAGGAGAGATACGCAGTATTTT